This T cell receptor beta chain is drawn from a study of siplizumab effects on memory and regulatory T cells. Points from the study as a whole: Naive T cells were seen as more diverse than memory cells and as major alloresponse contributors.

Trimming stripped 5 bases from V and 7 bases from J, with 12 bases between. The CDR3 sequence is 13 residues long. Per the germline V gene, CDR1 is SGHAT and CDR2 is FQNNGV. Clones were sequenced by immunoSEQ multiplex PCR, and TCRdb holds only the in-frame ones, with some missing. The table records more than 85,000 clones, about 91% of them present only once. This clone was recorded only once. As yet, its antigen is unknown. The sequencing input was Tregs sorted from blood. The origin of this receptor is a human donor in good health. The V call is TRBV11-2, the J call TRBJ1-5; no firm D call. The CDR3 here is CASSPGPGQPQHF. CDR3 sequence (DNA): TGTGCCAGCAGCCCCGGACCGGGGCAGCCCCAGCATTTT.